Listed here are 26 T cell receptor beta chains from one sample, sequenced in a study of blood T cell repertoires in COVID-19. The method was immunoSEQ multiplex PCR; TCRdb's version includes in-frame clones alone and lacks a portion of them. The repertoire holds 150,000 to 200,000 clones, with roughly three quarters as singletons. Material: peripheral blood. The source is a man between 60 and 75 years old with active or convalescent COVID-19.

This sequence joins TRBV4-2 and TRBJ1-1; D remains ambiguous. Germline V gene sequence: CDR1 LGHNA, CDR2 YNFKEQ. The length of the CDR3 is 15 residues. Trimming took 0 bases from V and 0 from J, leaving 8 bases between them. The CDR3 DNA sequence: TGTGCCAGCAGCCAAGACCCAGGCATGAACACTGAAGCTTTCTTT. Its protein is CASSQDPGMNTEAFF.

The chain uses TRBV6-1 and TRBJ1-2, with D hard to call. The V end was cut by 7 bases, the J end by 4 bases, with 16 bases between. The germline V gene encodes CDR1 MNHNS and CDR2 SASEGT. CDR3 length: 14 amino acids. The CDR3 region has the DNA TGTGCCAGCAATCGCCAAGCCGCTTTCTATGGCTACACCTTC. As protein: CASNRQAAFYGYTF.

This rearrangement joins TRBV5-8 to TRBJ1-5; 7 nucleotides agree with TRBD1. From germline, CDR1 is SGHTS and CDR2 YDEGEE. Trimming cost V 1 base and J 9 bases; bases outside gene matches: 10. CDR3 length equals 15 residues. CDR3 protein: CASSLYRGQFGPQHF. In DNA, the CDR3 is TGTGCCAGCAGCTTGTATAGGGGGCAGTTTGGGCCCCAGCATTTT.

This clone was seen a single time. The chain carries TRBV6-2 or TRBV6-3 and TRBJ2-7; 7 bases align to TRBD2. With V trimmed by 6 bases and J by 2 bases, 10 bases remained unmatched. The CDR3 has 15 residues. Germline assignment: CDR1 MNHEY and CDR2 SVGEGT. In DNA form, the CDR3 reads TGTGCCAGCAGCCTCCTAGCGGAGGGCACCTACGAGCAGTACTTC. Translation gives CASSLLAEGTYEQYF.

The chain recombines TRBV30 with TRBJ2-2; TRBD2 agrees at 10 bases. V trimming: 0 bases; J trimming: 4 bases; junction bases outside the gene matches: 11. This CDR3 contains 18 residues. Germline V gives CDR1 GTSNPN, CDR2 SVGIG (reference sequence). CDR3 region: CAWSVDPAGGPGTGELFF. CDR3 sequence (DNA): TGTGCCTGGAGTGTAGATCCAGCGGGAGGGCCGGGCACCGGGGAGCTGTTTTTT. Drawing the rest from reference TRBV30 and TRBJ2-2, the complete variable domain is SQTIHQWPATLVQPVGSPLSLECTVEGTSNPNLYWYRQAAGRGLQLLFYSVGIGQISSEVPQNLSASRPQDRQFILSSKKLLLSDSGFYLCAWSVDPAGGPGTGELFFGEGSRLTVL.

This clone appeared a single time. The chain has TRBV6-4 and TRBJ1-5; D is undetermined. Deletions cut 7 bases from V and 7 bases from J, with 14 bases between. There are 13 residues in the CDR3. Germline values: CDR1 MRHNA, CDR2 SNTAGT. The CDR3 DNA reads as TGTGCCAGCACCCCCGGTTCGTGGCAGCCCCAGCATTTT. Its protein product is CASTPGSWQPQHF.

This clone appeared once. The J gene is TRBJ2-5, the V gene TRBV5-1; 7 bases align to TRBD2. The germline CDR1 and CDR2 sequences are SGHRS and YFSETQ. Germline trimming cut 0 bases from V and 3 bases from J; bases unmatched to any gene: 2. The CDR3 consists of 14 residues. CDR3 sequence (DNA): TGCGCCAGCAGCTTGGGGACTAGGGAAGAGACCCAGTACTTC. It translates to CASSLGTREETQYF.

This chain links TRBV3-1 (or the pseudogene TRBV3-2) with TRBJ2-2; D is possibly TRBD2 (5 bases). Germline V gives CDR1 LGHDT, CDR2 YNNKEL (reference sequence). V was shortened by 8 bases and J by 7 bases, with 20 bases between the two germline ends. The CDR3 has 15 residues. Here the CDR3 DNA reads TGTGCCAGCCCCTTCTGTGCGGCCAGCGGCGGGGAGCTGTTTTTT. Its translation: CASPFCAASGGELFF.

This chain joins TRBV11-2 and TRBJ1-1, with TRBD1 as a possible D gene (6 bases). Between the trimmed V and J ends, which lost 4 bases and 6 bases, there was a span of 21 bases. Germline V CDR1 and CDR2: SGHAT, FQNNGV. This CDR3 comprises 16 residues. CDR3 region: CASSSISGRGFSEAFF. The CDR3 DNA follows: TGTGCCAGCAGCTCTATCTCTGGCAGGGGATTCTCTGAAGCTTTCTTT.

The chain combines TRBV18 with TRBJ2-7; the D gene is possibly TRBD1 (6 bases). Germline-derived CDR1 and CDR2 are KGHSH and LQKENI. The CDR3 is 16 amino acids. V was trimmed by 2 bases and J by 7 bases, leaving 21 bases between them. CDR3: CASSPGLLGQDWEQYF. The CDR3 DNA reads TGTGCCAGCTCACCAGGATTATTGGGACAAGACTGGGAGCAGTACTTC.

The genes are TRBV7-9 and TRBJ2-5, with TRBD2 matching 7 bases. The CDR3 is 15 amino acids. The germline V gene has CDR1 SEHNR and CDR2 FQNEAQ (reference sequence). V dropped 7 bases and J dropped 1; count of bases not matched to a gene: 9. The CDR3 DNA is TGTGCCAGCACTCCCCGGGGGGAAGTCCAAGAGACCCAGTACTTC. Protein product: CASTPRGEVQETQYF.

This clone occurred a few times. As DNA, the CDR3 is TGTGCCAGTAGGACCGGGAAGAAGGAAAAACTGTTTTTT. This codes for CASRTGKKEKLFF. The V call is TRBV19, the J call TRBJ1-4, with D hard to call. The germline CDR1 and CDR2 sequences are LNHDA and SQIVND (reference sequence). The CDR3 extends over 13 amino acids. The germline V and J ends were trimmed by 6 bases and 8 bases, with 13 bases remaining between them.

V is TRBV27 and J is TRBJ2-3; D not resolved. The germline CDR1 and CDR2 sequences are MNHEY and SMNVEV (reference sequence). V lost 5 bases and J lost 0, with 6 bases in between. This CDR3 is 13 amino acids long. Here the CDR3 DNA reads TGTGCCAGCAGTCCCCTTAGCACAGATACGCAGTATTTT. Encoded protein: CASSPLSTDTQYF.

This rearrangement joins TRBV7-2 to TRBJ2-3; 7 bases fit TRBD2. This CDR3 has 15 residues. Losses at the gene ends were 8 bases for V and 1 base for J; bases not matched to a gene: 9. Looked up from germline, CDR1 is SGHTA and CDR2 is FQGNSA. CDR3 in DNA: TGTGCCAGCTTGCGGGGGAGAGTCGGCACAGATACGCAGTATTTT. Its translation is CASLRGRVGTDTQYF. Supplemented by reference TRBV7-2 and TRBJ2-3, the full variable domain reads GAGVSQSPSNKVTEKGKDVELRCDPISGHTALYWYRQSLGQGLEFLIYFQGNSAPDKSGLPSDRFSAERTGGSVSTLTIQRTQQEDSAVYLCASLRGRVGTDTQYFGPGTRLTVL.

The chain joins TRBV19 to TRBJ1-1; the D gene is possibly TRBD1 (6 bases). V was pared by 7 bases and J by 5 bases, with 11 bases between. This CDR3 is built from 12 residues. CDR1 is LNHDA, CDR2 SQIVND, per germline (reference sequence). The chain's CDR3 is CASKGVWTEAFF. As DNA, the CDR3 is TGTGCCAGTAAGGGGGTCTGGACTGAAGCTTTCTTT.

V gene TRBV10-2 combines with J gene TRBJ2-1; 10 nucleotides line up with TRBD2. The CDR3 length is 13 residues. Trimming removed 11 bases from V and 8 bases from J; junction bases left unmatched: 9. Germline CDR1 reads WSHSY; CDR2 reads SAAADI. DNA for the CDR3: TGCGCCGGAGCGGGAGGGAAAGAGGATGAGCAGTTCTTC. Residues: CAGAGGKEDEQFF.

This clone was detected once. The chain joins TRBV9 to TRBJ2-7; D perhaps matches TRBD1 (5 bases). From germline, CDR1 is SGDLS and CDR2 YYNGEE. This CDR3 is built from 14 residues. V was trimmed by 1 base and J by 2 bases, leaving 10 bases between them. CDR3 in amino acids: CASSVLQETYEQYF. The CDR3 coding sequence is TGTGCCAGCAGCGTACTACAGGAGACCTACGAGCAGTACTTC.

The chain has TRBV11-2 and TRBJ2-3; the D gene is possibly TRBD1 (5 bases). CDR3 length: 16 residues. Looked up from germline, CDR1 is SGHAT and CDR2 is FQNNGV. The ends were cut back, 0 bases at V and 0 bases at J, with 10 bases in the middle. CDR3 region: CASSLDNRRSTDTQYF. The CDR3 nucleotides are TGTGCCAGCAGCTTAGATAACAGGAGAAGCACAGATACGCAGTATTTT.

The chain links TRBV28 to TRBJ2-5; a possible D gene is TRBD2 (5 bases). V dropped 3 bases and J dropped 9 bases, with 17 bases sitting between them. Germline loops: CDR1 MDHEN, CDR2 SYDVKM. The CDR3 has 14 amino acids. The CDR3: CASSLAGFLESQYF. Written as DNA, the CDR3 is TGTGCCAGCAGTTTGGCGGGCTTTTTAGAATCCCAGTACTTC.

This sequence joins TRBV10-1 and TRBJ2-6, with no clear D. V was cut by 4 bases and J by 2 bases, with 15 bases left in between. The CDR3 has 17 residues. The germline CDR1 and CDR2 sequences are WNHNN and SYGVQD (reference sequence). The CDR3 region has the DNA TGCGCCAGCAGTGGTACGAGGCCTCTCCCTGGGGCCAACGTCCTGACTTTC. This sequence encodes CASSGTRPLPGANVLTF.

This clone turned up a few times. The chain combines TRBV2 with TRBJ1-6; tentative D call: TRBD1 (6 bases). Germline V lookup: CDR1 SNHLY, CDR2 FYNNEI. V lost 2 bases and J 10 bases, leaving 15 bases between the germline ends. CDR3 length: 15 amino acids. CDR3 bases: TGTGCCAGCAGTGAACTCGGCAGGGGCGGATCACCCCTCCACTTT. This gives the protein CASSELGRGGSPLHF.

This chain uses TRBV28 with TRBJ1-3, with unresolved D. Germline V CDR1 and CDR2: MDHEN, SYDVKM. This CDR3 spans 14 amino acids. With 2 bases removed from V and 0 bases from J, the gap between germline ends came to 5 bases. CDR3 loop: CASSLLSSGNTIYF. Here the CDR3 DNA reads TGTGCCAGCAGTTTACTGAGCTCTGGAAACACCATATATTTT. Full variable domain (outside the CDR3, taken from reference TRBV28 and TRBJ1-3): DVKVTQSSRYLVKRTGEKVFLECVQDMDHENMFWYRQDPGLGLRLIYFSYDVKMKEKGDIPEGYSVSREKKERFSLILESASTNQTSMYLCASSLLSSGNTIYFGEGSWLTVV.

The rearrangement links TRBV9 to TRBJ2-2; 12 nucleotides agree with TRBD2. Germline CDR1 and CDR2: SGDLS and YYNGEE. The CDR3 is 15 residues long. The trim removed 3 bases at V and 5 bases at J, leaving 2 bases unmatched. The CDR3 spells CASSETSGRTGELFF. DNA of the CDR3: TGTGCCAGCAGCGAGACTAGCGGGAGAACCGGGGAGCTGTTTTTT.

This clone was detected once. J is TRBJ2-7 and V is TRBV28; possibly TRBD2 for D (6 bases). V dropped 6 bases and J dropped 6 bases, with 24 bases sitting between them. Germline V lookup: CDR1 MDHEN, CDR2 SYDVKM. The CDR3 sequence is 16 residues long. CDR3 amino acids: CASRAIPRDWASEQYF. The CDR3 nucleotides are TGTGCCAGCAGGGCCATACCCCGGGACTGGGCCTCCGAGCAGTACTTC.

The chain recombines TRBV27 with TRBJ2-7; TRBD1 matches at 8 bases. The germline gives CDR1 MNHEY, CDR2 SMNVEV (reference sequence). The CDR3 is made up of 15 amino acids. Trimming cost V 4 bases and J 2 bases; bases outside gene matches: 7. The CDR3 nucleotides read TGTGCCAGCAGTTACGCCGGGACAGGAGCCTACGAGCAGTACTTC. This encodes CASSYAGTGAYEQYF.

This clone was seen once. This rearrangement joins TRBV10-2 to TRBJ2-2, with TRBD2 matching over 10 bases. The germline gives CDR1 WSHSY, CDR2 SAAADI. This CDR3 has 15 amino acids. V trimming: 6 bases; J trimming: 3 bases; junction bases outside the gene matches: 4. CDR3 in amino acids: CASRLAGGDTGELFF. As DNA, the CDR3 is TGCGCCAGCAGATTAGCGGGAGGAGACACCGGGGAGCTGTTTTTT.